What follows is one T cell receptor beta chain and its context. Terminally differentiated effector memory CD45RA+ cells were excluded by CCR7 positive selection of CD45RO-negative cells. The data belong to a study of shared clonotypes between healthy human individuals. At the level of the study: Researchers drew samples from a couple of women and a few men aged 18 to 49. Researchers assigned three CD4 naive, three CD4 memory, two CD8 naive and one CD8 memory plate to each donor.

This table comes from immunoSEQ multiplex PCR, and its TCRdb copy is limited to in-frame clones, with some not included. The sample carries roughly 2,000,000 clones, about 94% recorded once. This CDR3 contains 15 residues. The germline V gene encodes CDR1 LNHDA and CDR2 SQIVND (reference sequence). Trimming cost V 9 bases and J 3 bases; bases outside gene matches: 4. The sequencing input was naive CD8+ T cells sorted from blood. The sequence was obtained from a man between 18 and 29 years old in good health. The chain has TRBV19 and TRBJ2-2, with 13 positions matching TRBD2. In DNA, the CDR3 is TGTGCCAGCAGGGGACTAGCGGGATACACCGGGGAGCTGTTTTTT. Translation: CASRGLAGYTGELFF. Looking up the rest from reference TRBV19 and TRBJ2-2 gives the full variable domain: DGGITQSPKYLFRKEGQNVTLSCEQNLNHDAMYWYRQDPGQGLRLIYYSQIVNDFQKGDIAEGYSVSREKKESFPLTVTSAQKNPTAFYLCASRGLAGYTGELFFGEGSRLTVL.